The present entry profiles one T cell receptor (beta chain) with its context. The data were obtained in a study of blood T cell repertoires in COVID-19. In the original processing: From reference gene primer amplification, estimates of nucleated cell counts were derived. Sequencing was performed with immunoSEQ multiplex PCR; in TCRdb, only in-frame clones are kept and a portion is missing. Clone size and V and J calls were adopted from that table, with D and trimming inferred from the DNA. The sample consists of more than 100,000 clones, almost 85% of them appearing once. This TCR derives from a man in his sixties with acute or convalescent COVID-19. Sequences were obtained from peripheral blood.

In nucleotides, the CDR3 is TGTGCCAGCAGCTTGAAACAGGATGAAAAACTGTTTTTT. It specifies CASSLKQDEKLFF. This sequence joins TRBV5-4 and TRBJ1-4; D is perhaps TRBD1 (5 bases). Germline CDR1 and CDR2: SGHNT and YYREEE (reference sequence). Trimming pared 1 base from V and 6 bases from J, leaving 7 bases between. The CDR3 sequence is 13 residues long.